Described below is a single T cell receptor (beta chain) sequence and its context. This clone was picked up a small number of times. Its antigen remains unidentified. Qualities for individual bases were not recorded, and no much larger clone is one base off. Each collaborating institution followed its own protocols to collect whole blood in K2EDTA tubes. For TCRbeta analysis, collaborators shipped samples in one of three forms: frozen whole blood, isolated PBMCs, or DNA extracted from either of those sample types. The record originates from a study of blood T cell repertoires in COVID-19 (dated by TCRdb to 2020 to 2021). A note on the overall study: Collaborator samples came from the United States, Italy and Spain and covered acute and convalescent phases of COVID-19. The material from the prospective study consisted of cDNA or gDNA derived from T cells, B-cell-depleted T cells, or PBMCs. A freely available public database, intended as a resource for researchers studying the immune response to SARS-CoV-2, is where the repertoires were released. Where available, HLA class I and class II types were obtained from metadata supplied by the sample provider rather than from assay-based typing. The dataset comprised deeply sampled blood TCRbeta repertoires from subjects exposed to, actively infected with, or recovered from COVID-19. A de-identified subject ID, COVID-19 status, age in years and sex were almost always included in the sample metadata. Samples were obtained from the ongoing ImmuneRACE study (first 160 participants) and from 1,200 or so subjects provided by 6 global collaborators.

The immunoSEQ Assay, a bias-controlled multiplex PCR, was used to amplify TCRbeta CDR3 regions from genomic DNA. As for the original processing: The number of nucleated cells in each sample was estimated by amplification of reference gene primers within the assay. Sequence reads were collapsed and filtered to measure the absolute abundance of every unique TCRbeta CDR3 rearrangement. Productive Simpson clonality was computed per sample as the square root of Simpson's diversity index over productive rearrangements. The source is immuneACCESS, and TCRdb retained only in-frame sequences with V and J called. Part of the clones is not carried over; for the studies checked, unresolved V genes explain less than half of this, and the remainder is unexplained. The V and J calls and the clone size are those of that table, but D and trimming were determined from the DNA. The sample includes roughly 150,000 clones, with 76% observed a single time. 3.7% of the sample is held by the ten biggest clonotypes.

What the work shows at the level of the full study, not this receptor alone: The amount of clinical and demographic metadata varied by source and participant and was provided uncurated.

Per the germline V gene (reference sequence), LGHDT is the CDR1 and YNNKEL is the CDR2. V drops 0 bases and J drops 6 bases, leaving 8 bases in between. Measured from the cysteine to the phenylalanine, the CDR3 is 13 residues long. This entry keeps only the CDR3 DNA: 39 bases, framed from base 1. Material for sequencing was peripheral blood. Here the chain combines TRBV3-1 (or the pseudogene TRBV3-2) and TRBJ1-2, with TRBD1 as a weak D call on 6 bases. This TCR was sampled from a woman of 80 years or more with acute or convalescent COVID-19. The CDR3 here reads CASSQDTGNGYTF. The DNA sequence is TGTGCCAGCAGCCAAGATACAGGGAATGGCTACACCTTC.